The T cell receptor beta chain under discussion was sequenced for a study of shared clonotypes between healthy human individuals. Study in general: Each donor had three CD4 naive, three CD4 memory, two CD8 naive and one CD8 memory plate.

Everyone who donated was a Caucasian adult who lived in Nashville, Tennessee. Investigators spread the genomic DNA of each subset evenly over several immunoSEQ plates. The protocol was immunoSEQ multiplex PCR, while the TCRdb copy is restricted to in-frame clones and leaves out a portion. The sample carries over a million clones, about 98% recorded once. CDR1 and CDR2 from the germline V gene are SGHRS and YFSETQ. There are 14 residues in the CDR3. V was cut by 1 base and J by 2 bases, with 8 bases left in between. The TCR sequence derives from a man aged 25 to 40 in good health. Sample: naive CD4+ T cells sorted from blood. Subset meaning: CD45RA+ positively selected. The chain joins TRBV5-1 to TRBJ2-3, with a possible D match to TRBD1 (6 bases). This CDR3 reads CASSLNRDTDTQYF. The CDR3 DNA reads TGCGCCAGCAGCTTGAACAGGGACACAGATACGCAGTATTTT.